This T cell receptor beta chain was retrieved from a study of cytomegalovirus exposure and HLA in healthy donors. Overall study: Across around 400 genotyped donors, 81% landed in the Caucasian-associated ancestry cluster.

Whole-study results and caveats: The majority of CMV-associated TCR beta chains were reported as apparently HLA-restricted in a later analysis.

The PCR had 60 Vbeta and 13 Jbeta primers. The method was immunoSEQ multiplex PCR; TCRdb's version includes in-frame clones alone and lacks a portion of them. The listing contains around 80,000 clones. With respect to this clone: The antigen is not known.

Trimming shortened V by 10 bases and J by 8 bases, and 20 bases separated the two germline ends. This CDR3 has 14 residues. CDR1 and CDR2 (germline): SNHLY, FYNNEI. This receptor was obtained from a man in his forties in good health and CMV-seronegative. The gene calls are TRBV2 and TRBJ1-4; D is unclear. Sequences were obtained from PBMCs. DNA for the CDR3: TGTGCCACCGCCAGCCCCCTCTCGGGAGAAAAACTGTTTTTT. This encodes CATASPLSGEKLFF.